The 19 T cell receptor beta chains below come from one sample, sequenced in a study of T cells in Graves' hyperthyroidism and ophthalmopathy. It was RNA transcripts that yielded the amplified TCR beta CDR3 regions. Carried out on the TCR CDR3, a first-round RT-PCR used the HTBI primer set. Each CDR3 protein is one row after TCRdb ran MiXCR on the multiplex PCR reads. The sample lists roughly 550,000 distinct CDR3 sequences, roughly 16% seen once, with about 29% in the top ten. Sequencing was done on a sample of blood. These receptors were collected from a woman in her thirties with Graves' ophthalmopathy.

In this sample, this clonotype turned up many times. The genes are TRBV7-2 and TRBJ1-5, with D unresolved. This CDR3 is 13 amino acids long. Germline V gives CDR1 SGHTA, CDR2 FQGNSA. The V end was cut by 5 bases, the J end by 5 bases, with 10 bases between. CDR3 in amino acids: CASSLKGDQPQHF. The CDR3 nucleotides read TGTGCCAGCAGCCTTAAGGGCGATCAGCCCCAGCATTTT.

This clonotype was detected only a few times. This rearrangement joins TRBV5-6 to TRBJ2-3, with 7 nucleotides matching TRBD1. The CDR3 consists of 16 residues. V lost 4 bases to trimming and J lost 2 bases; unmatched junction nucleotides: 10. From germline, CDR1 is SGHDT and CDR2 YYEEEE. The CDR3 sequence is CASSGRDRIPTDTQYF. DNA of the CDR3: TGTGCCAGCAGCGGCCGGGACAGAATACCCACAGATACGCAGTATTTT.

This clonotype was counted a few times. The rearrangement joins TRBV6-1 to TRBJ2-1; D is possibly TRBD1 (6 bases). Trimming stripped 5 bases from V and 6 bases from J, with 23 bases between. Germline lookup yields CDR1 MNHNS and CDR2 SASEGT. CDR3 length: 17 amino acids. DNA of the CDR3: TGTGCCAGCAGTTATTTCAAGTACAGGGCCCTGTGCAATGAGCAGTTCTTC. Amino acids: CASSYFKYRALCNEQFF.

This clonotype appeared a few times. The J gene is TRBJ2-1, the V gene TRBV6-1, with D unclear. V was clipped by 5 bases and J by 5 bases, with 13 bases between them. The CDR3 has 14 amino acids. CDR1 and CDR2 (germline): MNHNS, SASEGT. This CDR3 reads CASSWFQENNEQFF. CDR3 in DNA: TGTGCCAGCAGTTGGTTTCAGGAAAACAATGAGCAGTTCTTC.

In its sample, this clonotype was seen many times. This chain joins TRBV3-1 and TRBJ1-4; D uncertain. The CDR3 runs 14 residues. Trimming shortened V by 0 bases and J by 10 bases, and 12 bases separated the two germline ends. Per germline, CDR1 LGHDT and CDR2 YNNKEL (reference sequence). The CDR3 spells CASSQEYKGGKLFF. The CDR3 nucleotides read TGTGCCAGCAGCCAAGAATATAAGGGTGGAAAACTGTTTTTT.

This clonotype turned up a few times. The chain is built from TRBV20-1 and TRBJ2-4, with a tentative D call TRBD2 (5 bases). Germline CDR1 reads DFQATT; CDR2 reads SNEGSKA (reference sequence). With 5 bases removed from V and 0 bases from J, the gap between germline ends came to 8 bases. The CDR3 length is 13 residues. The CDR3 nucleotides read TGCAGTGCTGGAGGATTAGCCAAAAACATTCAGTACTTC. Its protein is CSAGGLAKNIQYF.

The table lists this clonotype with many counts. This chain links TRBV7-2 with TRBJ2-1; D may be TRBD2 (5 bases). Germline CDR1 reads SGHTA; CDR2 reads FQGNSA. With 6 bases removed from V and 2 bases from J, the gap between germline ends came to 11 bases. This CDR3 is built from 14 residues. The CDR3 coding sequence is TGTGCCAGCAGGGAGACCGGGACCTACAATGAGCAGTTCTTC. This codes for CASRETGTYNEQFF.

This clonotype has a handful of counts. This chain joins TRBV7-3 and TRBJ1-1; D possibly corresponds to TRBD1 (5 bases). The ends were cut back, 1 base at V and 1 base at J, with 10 bases in the middle. CDR3 length: 15 residues. CDR1 SGHTA and CDR2 FQGTGA come from the germline V gene. This CDR3 reads CASSLSDRPNTEAFF. The CDR3 DNA reads as TGTGCCAGCAGCTTAAGTGACAGACCGAACACTGAAGCTTTCTTT. The variable domain in full, completed from reference TRBV7-3 and TRBJ1-1, reads GAGVSQTPSNKVTEKGKYVELRCDPISGHTALYWYRQSLGQGPEFLIYFQGTGAADDSGLPNDRFFAVRPEGSVSTLKIQRTERGDSAVYLCASSLSDRPNTEAFFGQGTRLTVV.

This clonotype was detected ten times or more. The gene calls are TRBV7-2 and TRBJ2-7; no clear D. Germline V CDR1 and CDR2: SGHTA, FQGNSA. The CDR3 contains 12 residues. Between the trimmed V and J ends, which lost 1 base and 6 bases, there was a span of 7 bases. The CDR3 spells CASSLEGSEQYF. The DNA for the CDR3 is TGTGCCAGCAGCTTAGAAGGGTCCGAGCAGTACTTC.

This clonotype was seen only a few times. The rearrangement links TRBV25-1 to TRBJ2-1; D gene uncertain. The V end lost 8 bases, the J end lost 7 bases, and 12 bases lay between the germline ends. The CDR3 has 12 amino acids. Germline values: CDR1 MGHDK, CDR2 SYGVNS. CDR3 sequence reads: CASGRTWNEQFF. CDR3 bases: TGTGCCAGCGGTCGAACGTGGAATGAGCAGTTCTTC.

This clonotype occurred many times. The CDR3, as DNA: TGCGCCAGCAGCCCGGAGCCCTATCGAGAGCAGTACTTC. Translation: CASSPEPYREQYF. The V call is TRBV5-1, the J call TRBJ2-7; D is undetermined. The CDR3 has 13 amino acids. Trimming took off 4 bases at V and 7 bases at J, with 15 bases between the two ends. In germline, CDR1 is SGHRS, CDR2 YFSETQ.

The V gene is TRBV7-8, the J gene TRBJ2-1; maybe TRBD1 (5 bases). Germline V gives CDR1 SGHVS, CDR2 FQNEAQ. The V gene lost 11 bases and the J gene lost 11 bases, with 37 bases spanning the gap. The CDR3 loop spans 18 amino acids. The CDR3 DNA sequence: TGTGCCGATAGTGGACATGATATGCCTCTAATGATTGGAGCCCAGCAGTTCTTC. Amino acids: CADSGHDMPLMIGAQQFF. The whole variable domain, remainder taken from reference TRBV7-8 and TRBJ2-1, is GAGVSQSPRYKVAKRGQDVALRCDPISGHVSLFWYQQALGQGPEFLTYFQNEAQLDKSGLPSDRFFAERPEGSVSTLKIQRTQQEDSAVYLCADSGHDMPLMIGAQQFFGPGTRLTVL.

Concerning this clonotype: A read error is possible here, since a much larger clone lies one base away. CDR3 amino acids: CAWSPAGILAKNIQHF. In nucleotides, the CDR3 is TGTGCCTGGAGTCCTGCAGGGATACTAGCCAAAAACATTCAGCACTTC. The rearrangement uses TRBV30 and TRBJ2-4, with D maybe TRBD2 (6 bases). The CDR3 extends over 16 amino acids. Germline loops: CDR1 GTSNPN, CDR2 SVGIG (reference sequence).

This clonotype was seen repeatedly, ten times or more. J is TRBJ2-7 and V is TRBV6-1; 7 bases are a match to TRBD2. This CDR3 is built from 13 residues. Germline-derived CDR1 and CDR2 are MNHNS and SASEGT. V lost 8 bases, J lost 2 bases, and 6 bases stayed unmatched. The CDR3 nucleotides read TGTGCCAGCCAGGCGGGAGCGGCCTACGAGCAGTACTTC. It encodes CASQAGAAYEQYF.

The chain joins TRBV28 to TRBJ2-7, with a tentative D call TRBD1 (6 bases). Germline-derived CDR1 and CDR2 are MDHEN and SYDVKM. The CDR3 contains 15 residues. The V end was cut by 8 bases, the J end by 4 bases, with 21 bases between. The CDR3 DNA follows: TGTGCCAGCCGTGCCCCCCCGGGACATGAGTACGAGCAGTACTTC. Translating gives CASRAPPGHEYEQYF. The whole variable domain, remainder taken from reference TRBV28 and TRBJ2-7, is DVKVTQSSRYLVKRTGEKVFLECVQDMDHENMFWYRQDPGLGLRLIYFSYDVKMKEKGDIPEGYSVSREKKERFSLILESASTNQTSMYLCASRAPPGHEYEQYFGPGTRLTVT.

This clonotype was counted ten times or more. The chain uses TRBV11-2 and TRBJ1-1; D call uncertain. The V gene's germline CDR1 is SGHAT and CDR2 FQNNGV. This CDR3 is built from 12 residues. V was cut by 6 bases and J by 10 bases, with 15 bases left in between. The chain's CDR3 is CASSQSGLGAFF. CDR3 nucleotide sequence: TGTGCCAGCAGTCAATCCGGGCTGGGAGCTTTCTTT.

This clonotype was recorded many times. This chain connects TRBV5-1 to TRBJ2-5, with TRBD1 matching 7 bases. V shed 4 bases and J 1 base; nucleotides not matched to a gene: 4. CDR3 size: 14 residues. From germline, CDR1 is SGHRS and CDR2 YFSETQ. The CDR3, as DNA: TGCGCCAGCAGCAAAGGGACAGTCCAAGAGACCCAGTACTTC. Its protein is CASSKGTVQETQYF.

This clonotype was found many times. The chain uses TRBV11-1 and TRBJ1-5, with D hard to call. The germline CDR1 and CDR2 sequences are SGHAT and FQDESV (reference sequence). Between the trimmed V and J ends, which lost 5 bases and 2 bases, there was a span of 7 bases. The CDR3 extends over 13 amino acids. The CDR3 loop is CASSRERNQPQHF. In DNA form, the CDR3 reads TGTGCCAGCAGCAGGGAACGCAATCAGCCCCAGCATTTT.

This clonotype was picked up many times. The rearrangement links TRBV29-1 to TRBJ1-5, with TRBD1 matching over 7 bases. The CDR3 has 13 amino acids. CDR1 SQVTM and CDR2 ANQGSEA come from the germline V gene. V gave up 5 bases and J gave up 4 bases; unmatched junction bases: 5. CDR3 sequence reads: CSVKTGRNQPQHF. The CDR3, as DNA: TGCAGCGTTAAGACAGGGAGGAATCAGCCCCAGCATTTT.